What follows are 3 T cell receptor beta chains derived from one specimen sequenced in a study of cytomegalovirus exposure and HLA in healthy donors. Amplification used 60 Vbeta primers and 13 Jbeta primers. TCRdb's copy holds only in-frame clones and misses some; the assay was immunoSEQ multiplex PCR. This table holds 140,000 to 150,000 clones. Sequenced material: PBMCs. These receptors were collected from a male donor in good health and CMV-seronegative.

The gene calls are TRBV19 and TRBJ2-7, with D possibly matching TRBD2 (5 bases). The CDR3 consists of 14 residues. Looked up from germline, CDR1 is LNHDA and CDR2 is SQIVND (reference sequence). The germline V and J ends were trimmed by 10 bases and 2 bases, with 18 bases remaining between them. DNA for the CDR3: TGTGCCACCTCTAGCACACTGCCCCCCTACGAGCAGTACTTC. Its protein is CATSSTLPPYEQYF.

The J gene is TRBJ2-7, the V gene TRBV18; D might be TRBD1 (6 bases). Germline lookup yields CDR1 KGHSH and CDR2 LQKENI. Trimming took 3 bases from V and 3 from J, leaving 9 bases between them. There are 13 residues in the CDR3. The CDR3 DNA sequence: TGTGCCAGCTCACCCCCGGGACACTACGAGCAGTACTTC. Translated, it gives CASSPPGHYEQYF. Full variable domain (missing parts from reference TRBV18 and TRBJ2-7): NAGVMQNPRHLVRRRGQEARLRCSPMKGHSHVYWYRQLPEEGLKFMVYLQKENIIDESGMPKERFSAEFPKEGPSILRIQQVVRGDSAAYFCASSPPGHYEQYFGPGTRLTVT.

V usage is TRBV11-2 and J usage is TRBJ2-7; tentatively, D is TRBD2 (6 bases). The CDR3 length is 15 residues. Trimming shortened V by 1 base and J by 6 bases, and 16 bases separated the two germline ends. CDR1 is SGHAT and CDR2 is FQNNGV in the germline V gene. The CDR3 nucleotides read TGTGCCAGCAGCTTAGGAGACAGCGGGTCGGGCGAGCAGTACTTC. As protein: CASSLGDSGSGEQYF. The full variable domain, with the rest looked up from reference TRBV11-2 and TRBJ2-7, is EAGVAQSPRYKIIEKRQSVAFWCNPISGHATLYWYQQILGQGPKLLIQFQNNGVVDDSQLPKDRFSAERLKGVDSTLKIQPAKLEDSAVYLCASSLGDSGSGEQYFGPGTRLTVT.